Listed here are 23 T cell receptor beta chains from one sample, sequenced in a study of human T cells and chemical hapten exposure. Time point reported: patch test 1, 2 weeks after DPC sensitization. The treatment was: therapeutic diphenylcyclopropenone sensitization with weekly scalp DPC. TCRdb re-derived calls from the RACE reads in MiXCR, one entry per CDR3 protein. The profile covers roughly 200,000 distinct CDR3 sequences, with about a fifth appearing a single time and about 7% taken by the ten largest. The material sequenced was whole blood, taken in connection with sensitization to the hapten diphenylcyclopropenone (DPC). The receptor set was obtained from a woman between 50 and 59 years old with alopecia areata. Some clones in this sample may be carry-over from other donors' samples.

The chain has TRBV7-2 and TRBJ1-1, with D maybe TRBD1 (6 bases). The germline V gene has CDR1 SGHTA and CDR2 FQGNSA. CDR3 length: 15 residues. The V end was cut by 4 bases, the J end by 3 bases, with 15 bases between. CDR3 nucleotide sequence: TGTGCCAGCAGCTCACAGGGTTCGAGGGACACTGAAGCTTTCTTT. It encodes CASSSQGSRDTEAFF.

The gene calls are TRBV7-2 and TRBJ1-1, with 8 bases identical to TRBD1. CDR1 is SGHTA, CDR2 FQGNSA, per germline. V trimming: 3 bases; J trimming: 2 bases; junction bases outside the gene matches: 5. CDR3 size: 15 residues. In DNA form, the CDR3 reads TGTGCCAGCAGCTTGAGACAGGGGACAAACACTGAAGCTTTCTTT. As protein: CASSLRQGTNTEAFF. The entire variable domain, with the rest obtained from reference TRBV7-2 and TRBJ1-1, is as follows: GAGVSQSPSNKVTEKGKDVELRCDPISGHTALYWYRQSLGQGLEFLIYFQGNSAPDKSGLPSDRFSAERTGGSVSTLTIQRTQQEDSAVYLCASSLRQGTNTEAFFGQGTRLTVV.

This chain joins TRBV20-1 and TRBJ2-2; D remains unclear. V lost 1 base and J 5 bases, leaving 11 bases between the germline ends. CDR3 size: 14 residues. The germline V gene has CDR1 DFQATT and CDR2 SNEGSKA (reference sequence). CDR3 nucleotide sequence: TGCAGTGCTAGAGCGTTGCGATTAACCGGGGAGCTGTTTTTT. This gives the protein CSARALRLTGELFF.

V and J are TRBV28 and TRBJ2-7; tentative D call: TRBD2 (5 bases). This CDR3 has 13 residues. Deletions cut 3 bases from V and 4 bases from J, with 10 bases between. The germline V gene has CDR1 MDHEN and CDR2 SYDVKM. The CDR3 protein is CASSFGKSYEQYF. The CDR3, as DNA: TGTGCCAGCAGTTTCGGGAAGTCTTACGAGCAGTACTTC.

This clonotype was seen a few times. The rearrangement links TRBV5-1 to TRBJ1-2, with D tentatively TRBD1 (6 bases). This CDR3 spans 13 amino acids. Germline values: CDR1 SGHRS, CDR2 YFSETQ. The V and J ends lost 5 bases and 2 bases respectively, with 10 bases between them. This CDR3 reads CASRGDRNYGYTF. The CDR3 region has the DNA TGCGCCAGCAGAGGAGACAGGAACTATGGCTACACCTTC. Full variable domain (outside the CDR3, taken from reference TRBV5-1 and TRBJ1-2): KAGVTQTPRYLIKTRGQQVTLSCSPISGHRSVSWYQQTPGQGLQFLFEYFSETQRNKGNFPGRFSGRQFSNSRSEMNVSTLELGDSALYLCASRGDRNYGYTFGSGTRLTVV.

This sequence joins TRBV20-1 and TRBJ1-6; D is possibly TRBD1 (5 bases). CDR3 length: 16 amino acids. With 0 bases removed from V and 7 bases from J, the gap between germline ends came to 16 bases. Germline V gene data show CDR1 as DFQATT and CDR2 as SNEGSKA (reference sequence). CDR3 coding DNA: TGCAGTGCTAGAGATATTGGCAGGGCCATGAATTCACCCCTCCACTTT. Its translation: CSARDIGRAMNSPLHF.

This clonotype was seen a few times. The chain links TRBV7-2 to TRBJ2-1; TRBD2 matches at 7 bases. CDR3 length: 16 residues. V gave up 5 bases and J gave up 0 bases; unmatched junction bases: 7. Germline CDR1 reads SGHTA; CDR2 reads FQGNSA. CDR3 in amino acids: CASSGRSGDSYNEQFF. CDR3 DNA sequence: TGTGCCAGCAGCGGGAGAAGCGGGGACTCCTACAATGAGCAGTTCTTC.

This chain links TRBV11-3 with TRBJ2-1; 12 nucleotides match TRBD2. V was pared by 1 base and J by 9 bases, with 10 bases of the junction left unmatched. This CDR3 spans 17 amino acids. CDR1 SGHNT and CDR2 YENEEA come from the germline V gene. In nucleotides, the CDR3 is TGTGCCAGCAGCTTAGTTCGGGCTAGCGGGAGGGCAGGTGAGCAGTTCTTC. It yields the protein CASSLVRASGRAGEQFF.

The CDR3 spells CASSLYQRYEQYF. The CDR3 DNA follows: TGTGCCAGCAGCTTATACCAACGATACGAGCAGTACTTC. This chain links TRBV7-9 with TRBJ2-7; D uncertain. With 2 bases removed from V and 4 bases from J, the gap between germline ends came to 9 bases. The CDR3 sequence is 13 residues long. CDR1 and CDR2 from the germline V gene are SEHNR and FQNEAQ (reference sequence).

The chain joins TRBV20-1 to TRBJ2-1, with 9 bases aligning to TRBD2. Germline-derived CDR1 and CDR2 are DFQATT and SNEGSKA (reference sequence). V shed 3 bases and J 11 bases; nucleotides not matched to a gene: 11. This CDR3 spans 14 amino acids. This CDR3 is CSASVIAGDGKQFF. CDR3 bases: TGCAGTGCTAGTGTAATAGCGGGAGACGGCAAGCAGTTCTTC.

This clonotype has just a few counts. The CDR3 here is CASSLDRGLNEQFF. The CDR3 coding sequence is TGTGCCAGCAGCTTGGACAGGGGGCTGAATGAGCAGTTCTTC. The rearrangement links TRBV7-6 to TRBJ2-1; the match to TRBD1 covers 11 bases. Germline V gene lookup returns CDR1 SGHVS and CDR2 FNYEAQ. J gave up 7 bases and V 3 bases, and 2 bases lay outside the gene matches. This CDR3 contains 14 residues.

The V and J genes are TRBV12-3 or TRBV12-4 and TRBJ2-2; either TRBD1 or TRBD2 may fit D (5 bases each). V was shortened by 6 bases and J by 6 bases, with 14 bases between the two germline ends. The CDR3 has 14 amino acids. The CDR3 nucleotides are TGTGCCAGCAGCCGAGGGACGAGCTCCGGGGAGCTGTTTTTT. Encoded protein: CASSRGTSSGELFF.

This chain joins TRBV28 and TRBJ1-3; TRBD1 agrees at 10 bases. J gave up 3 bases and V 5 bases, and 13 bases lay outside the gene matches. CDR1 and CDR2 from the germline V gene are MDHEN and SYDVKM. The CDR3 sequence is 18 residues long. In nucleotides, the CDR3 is TGTGCCAGCAGTATACCCGGGACAGGGGCGACGGTTGGAAACACCATATATTTT. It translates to CASSIPGTGATVGNTIYF.

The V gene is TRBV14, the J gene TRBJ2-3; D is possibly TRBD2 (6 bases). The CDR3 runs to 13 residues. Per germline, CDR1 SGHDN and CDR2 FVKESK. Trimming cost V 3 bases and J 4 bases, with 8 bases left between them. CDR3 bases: TGTGCCAGCAGCCAGGGACTGTCAGATACGCAGTATTTT. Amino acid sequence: CASSQGLSDTQYF.

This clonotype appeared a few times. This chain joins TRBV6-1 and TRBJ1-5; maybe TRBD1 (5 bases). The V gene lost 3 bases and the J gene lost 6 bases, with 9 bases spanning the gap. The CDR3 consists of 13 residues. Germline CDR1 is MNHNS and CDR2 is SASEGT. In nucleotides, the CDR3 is TGTGCCAGCAGTGAGGGGCTCAGTCAGCCCCAGCATTTT. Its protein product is CASSEGLSQPQHF.

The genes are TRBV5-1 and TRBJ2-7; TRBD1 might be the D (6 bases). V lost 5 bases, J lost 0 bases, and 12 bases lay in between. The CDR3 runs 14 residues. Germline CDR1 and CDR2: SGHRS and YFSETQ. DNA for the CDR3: TGCGCCAGCAGTCATCGGGACAACTCCTACGAGCAGTACTTC. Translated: CASSHRDNSYEQYF. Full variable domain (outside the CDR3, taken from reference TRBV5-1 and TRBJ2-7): KAGVTQTPRYLIKTRGQQVTLSCSPISGHRSVSWYQQTPGQGLQFLFEYFSETQRNKGNFPGRFSGRQFSNSRSEMNVSTLELGDSALYLCASSHRDNSYEQYFGPGTRLTVT.

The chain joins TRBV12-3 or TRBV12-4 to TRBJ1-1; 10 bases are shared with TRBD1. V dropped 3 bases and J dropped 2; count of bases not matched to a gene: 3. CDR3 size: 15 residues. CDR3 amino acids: CASSLGQGFNTEAFF. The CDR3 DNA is TGTGCCAGCAGTTTGGGACAGGGGTTTAACACTGAAGCTTTCTTT.

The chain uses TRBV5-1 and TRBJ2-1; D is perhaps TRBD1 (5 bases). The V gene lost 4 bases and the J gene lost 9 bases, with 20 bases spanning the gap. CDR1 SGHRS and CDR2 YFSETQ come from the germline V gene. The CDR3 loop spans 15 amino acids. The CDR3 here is CASSTRGQTWGEQFF. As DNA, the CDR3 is TGCGCCAGCAGCACCAGAGGACAAACCTGGGGTGAGCAGTTCTTC.

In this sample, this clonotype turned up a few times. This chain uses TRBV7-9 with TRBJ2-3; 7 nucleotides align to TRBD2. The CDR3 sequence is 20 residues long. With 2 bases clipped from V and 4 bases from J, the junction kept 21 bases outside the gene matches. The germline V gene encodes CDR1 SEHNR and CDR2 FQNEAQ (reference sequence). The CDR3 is CASSLIGRTWAGVSADTQYF. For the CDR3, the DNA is TGTGCCAGCAGCTTAATTGGCCGGACATGGGCGGGAGTGAGTGCAGATACGCAGTATTTT. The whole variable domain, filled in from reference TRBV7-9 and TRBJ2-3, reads DTGVSQNPRHKITKRGQNVTFRCDPISEHNRLYWYRQTLGQGPEFLTYFQNEAQLEKSRLLSDRFSAERPKGSFSTLEIQRTEQGDSAMYLCASSLIGRTWAGVSADTQYFGPGTRLTVL.

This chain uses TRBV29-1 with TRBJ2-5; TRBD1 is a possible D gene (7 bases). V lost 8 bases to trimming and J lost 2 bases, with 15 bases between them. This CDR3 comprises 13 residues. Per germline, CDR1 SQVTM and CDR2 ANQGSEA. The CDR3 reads CSSAQGGQETQYF. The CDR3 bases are TGCAGCTCGGCCCAGGGGGGTCAAGAGACCCAGTACTTC.

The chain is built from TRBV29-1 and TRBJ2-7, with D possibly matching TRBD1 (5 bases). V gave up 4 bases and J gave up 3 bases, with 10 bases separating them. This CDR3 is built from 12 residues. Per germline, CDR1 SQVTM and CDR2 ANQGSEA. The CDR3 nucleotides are TGCAGCGTTGGGGCAGGGCGCTACGAGCAGTACTTC. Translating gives CSVGAGRYEQYF.

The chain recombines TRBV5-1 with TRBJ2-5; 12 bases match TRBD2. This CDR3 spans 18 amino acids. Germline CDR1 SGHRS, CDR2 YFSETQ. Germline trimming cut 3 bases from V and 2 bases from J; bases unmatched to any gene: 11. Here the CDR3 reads CASSYTRPGLAGQETQYF. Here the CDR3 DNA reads TGCGCCAGCAGCTACACACGCCCGGGACTAGCGGGTCAAGAGACCCAGTACTTC.

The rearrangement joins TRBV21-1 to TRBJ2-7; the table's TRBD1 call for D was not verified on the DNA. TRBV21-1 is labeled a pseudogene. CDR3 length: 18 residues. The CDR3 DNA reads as TGTGCCAGCAGCGCCGCAAAACCACACCGGGACAGAAACTACGAGCAGTACTTC. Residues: CASSAAKPHRDRNYEQYF.